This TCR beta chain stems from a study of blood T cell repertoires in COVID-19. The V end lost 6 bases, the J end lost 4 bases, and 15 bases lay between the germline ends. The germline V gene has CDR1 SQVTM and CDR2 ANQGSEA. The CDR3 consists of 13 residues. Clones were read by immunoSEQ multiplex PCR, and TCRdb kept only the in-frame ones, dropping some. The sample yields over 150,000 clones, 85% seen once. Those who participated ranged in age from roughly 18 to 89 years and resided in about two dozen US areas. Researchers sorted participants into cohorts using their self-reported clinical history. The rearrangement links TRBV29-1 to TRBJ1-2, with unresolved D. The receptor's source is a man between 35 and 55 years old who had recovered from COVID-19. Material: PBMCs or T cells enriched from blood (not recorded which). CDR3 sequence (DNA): TGCAGCGTGCTTCCGAGGGATGGCTATGGCTACACCTTC. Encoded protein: CSVLPRDGYGYTF.